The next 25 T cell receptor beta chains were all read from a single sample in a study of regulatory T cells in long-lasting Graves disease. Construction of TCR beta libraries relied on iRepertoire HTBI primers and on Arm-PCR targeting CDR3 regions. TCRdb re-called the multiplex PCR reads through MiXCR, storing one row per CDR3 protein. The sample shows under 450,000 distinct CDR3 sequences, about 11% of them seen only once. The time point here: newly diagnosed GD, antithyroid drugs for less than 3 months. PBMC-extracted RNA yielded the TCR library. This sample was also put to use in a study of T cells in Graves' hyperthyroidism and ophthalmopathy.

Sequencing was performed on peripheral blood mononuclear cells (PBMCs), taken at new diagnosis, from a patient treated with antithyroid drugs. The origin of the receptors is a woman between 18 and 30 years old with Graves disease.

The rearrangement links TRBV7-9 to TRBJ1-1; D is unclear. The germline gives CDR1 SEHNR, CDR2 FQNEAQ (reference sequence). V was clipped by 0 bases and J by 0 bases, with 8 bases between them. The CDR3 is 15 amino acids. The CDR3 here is CASSLAVGMNTEAFF. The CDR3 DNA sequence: TGTGCCAGCAGCTTAGCAGTTGGAATGAACACTGAAGCTTTCTTT.

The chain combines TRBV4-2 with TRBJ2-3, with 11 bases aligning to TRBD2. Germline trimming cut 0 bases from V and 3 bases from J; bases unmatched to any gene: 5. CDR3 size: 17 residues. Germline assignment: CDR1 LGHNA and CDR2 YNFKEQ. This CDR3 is CASSQEPLAGATDTQYF. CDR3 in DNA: TGTGCCAGCAGCCAAGAACCACTAGCGGGAGCAACAGATACGCAGTATTTT.

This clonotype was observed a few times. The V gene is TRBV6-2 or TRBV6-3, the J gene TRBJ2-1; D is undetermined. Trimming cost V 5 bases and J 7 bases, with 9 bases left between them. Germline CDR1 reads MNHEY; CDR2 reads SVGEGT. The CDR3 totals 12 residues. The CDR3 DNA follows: TGTGCCAGCAGTCTTCAATGGAATGAGCAGTTCTTC. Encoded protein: CASSLQWNEQFF.

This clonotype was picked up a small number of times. The CDR3 DNA reads TGTGCCAGTAGGGGTCCAGGGAATGAAAAACTGTTTTTT. Translated, it gives CASRGPGNEKLFF. The chain joins TRBV19 to TRBJ1-4, with D possibly matching TRBD1 (5 bases). Germline CDR1 is LNHDA and CDR2 is SQIVND (reference sequence). This CDR3 has 13 residues. V was trimmed by 6 bases and J by 5 bases, leaving 10 bases between them.

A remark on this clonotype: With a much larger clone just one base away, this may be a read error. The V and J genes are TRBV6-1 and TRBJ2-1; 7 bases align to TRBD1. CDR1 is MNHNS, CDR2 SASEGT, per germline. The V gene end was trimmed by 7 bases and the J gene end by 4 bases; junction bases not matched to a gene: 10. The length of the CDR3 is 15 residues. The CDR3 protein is CASTPRDSTYNEQFF. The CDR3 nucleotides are TGTGCCAGCACCCCCCGGGACAGTACTTACAATGAGCAGTTCTTC.

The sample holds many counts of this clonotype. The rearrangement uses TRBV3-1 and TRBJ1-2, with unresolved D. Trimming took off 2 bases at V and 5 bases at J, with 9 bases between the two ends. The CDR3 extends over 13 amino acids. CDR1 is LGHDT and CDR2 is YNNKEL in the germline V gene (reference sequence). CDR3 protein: CASSQPAVYGYTF. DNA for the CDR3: TGTGCCAGCAGCCAACCGGCAGTTTATGGCTACACCTTC. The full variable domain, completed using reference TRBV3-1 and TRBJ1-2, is DTAVSQTPKYLVTQMGNDKSIKCEQNLGHDTMYWYKQDSKKFLKIMFSYNNKELIINETVPNRFSPKSPDKAHLNLHINSLELGDSAVYFCASSQPAVYGYTFGSGTRLTVV.

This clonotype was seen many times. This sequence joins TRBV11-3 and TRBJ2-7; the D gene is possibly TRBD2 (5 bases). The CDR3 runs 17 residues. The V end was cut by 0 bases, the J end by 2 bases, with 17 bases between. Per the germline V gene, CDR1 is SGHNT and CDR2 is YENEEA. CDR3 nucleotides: TGTGCCAGCAGCTTAGATACCCCGGACGGGAATGCCTACGAGCAGTACTTC. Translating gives CASSLDTPDGNAYEQYF.

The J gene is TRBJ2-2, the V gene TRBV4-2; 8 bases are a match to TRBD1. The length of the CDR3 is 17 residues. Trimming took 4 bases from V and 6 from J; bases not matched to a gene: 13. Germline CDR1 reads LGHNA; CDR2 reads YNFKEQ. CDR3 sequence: CASSPRDRTGLPGELFF. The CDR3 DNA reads TGTGCCAGCAGCCCGAGGGACCGGACAGGGCTCCCCGGGGAGCTGTTTTTT.

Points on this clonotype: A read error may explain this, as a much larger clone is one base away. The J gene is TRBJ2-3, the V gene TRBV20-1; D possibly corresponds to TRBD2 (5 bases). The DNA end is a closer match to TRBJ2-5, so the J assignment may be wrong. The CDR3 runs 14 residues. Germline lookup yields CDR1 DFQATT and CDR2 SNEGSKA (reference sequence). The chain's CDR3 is CSARDKAQTEAQYF. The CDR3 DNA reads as TGCAGTGCTAGAGATAAGGCCCAAACGGAGGCCCAGTACTTC.

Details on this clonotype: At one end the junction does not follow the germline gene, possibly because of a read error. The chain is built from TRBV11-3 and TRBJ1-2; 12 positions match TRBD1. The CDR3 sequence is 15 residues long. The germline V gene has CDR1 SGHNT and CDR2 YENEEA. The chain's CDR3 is CASSPGTGGGYGCTF. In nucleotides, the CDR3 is TGTGCCAGCAGCCCCGGGACAGGGGGCGGGTATGGCTGCACCTTC. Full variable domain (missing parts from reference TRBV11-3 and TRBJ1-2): EAGVVQSPRYKIIEKKQPVAFWCNPISGHNTLYWYLQNLGQGPELLIRYENEEAVDDSQLPKDRFSAERLKGVDSTLKIQPAELGDSAVYLCASSPGTGGGYGCTFGSGTRLTVV.

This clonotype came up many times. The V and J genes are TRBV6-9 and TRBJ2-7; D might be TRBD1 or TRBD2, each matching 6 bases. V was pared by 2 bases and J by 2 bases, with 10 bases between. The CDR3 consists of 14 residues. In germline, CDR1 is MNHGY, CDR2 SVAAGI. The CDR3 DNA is TGTGCCAGCAGTTATGGGGGGCAGGCCTACGAGCAGTACTTC. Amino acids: CASSYGGQAYEQYF.

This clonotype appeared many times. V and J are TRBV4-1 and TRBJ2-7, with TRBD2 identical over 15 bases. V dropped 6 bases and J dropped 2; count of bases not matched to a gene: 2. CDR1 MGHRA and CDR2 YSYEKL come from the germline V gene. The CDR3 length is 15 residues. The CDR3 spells CASSRTSGGAYEQYV. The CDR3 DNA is TGCGCCAGCAGTCGGACTAGCGGGGGGGCCTACGAGCAGTACGTC.

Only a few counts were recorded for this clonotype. The CDR3 bases are TGTGCCAGCAGCCTCAGACCGGGACTAGCGGGGGGAAAGAATTTGGAGACCCAGTACTTC. Translated: CASSLRPGLAGGKNLETQYF. The J gene is TRBJ2-5, the V gene TRBV11-1; TRBD2 aligns across 15 bases. Losses at the gene ends were 5 bases for V and 5 bases for J; bases not matched to a gene: 18. The CDR3 contains 20 residues. CDR1 and CDR2 (germline): SGHAT, FQDESV (reference sequence).

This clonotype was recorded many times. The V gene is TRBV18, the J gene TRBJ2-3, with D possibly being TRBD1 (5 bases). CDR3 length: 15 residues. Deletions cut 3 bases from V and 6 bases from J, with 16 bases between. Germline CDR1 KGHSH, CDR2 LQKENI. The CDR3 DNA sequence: TGTGCCAGCTCACCGTACGTCTCAGGGTCGGATACGCAGTATTTT. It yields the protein CASSPYVSGSDTQYF.

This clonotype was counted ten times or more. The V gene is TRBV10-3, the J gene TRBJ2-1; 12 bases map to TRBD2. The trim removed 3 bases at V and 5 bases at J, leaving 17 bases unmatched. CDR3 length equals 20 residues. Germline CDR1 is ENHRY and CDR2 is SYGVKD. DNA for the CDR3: TGTGCCATCAGTGATCGGTCCCTAGCGGGGGGGCTTTGGGGAGACAATGAGCAGTTCTTC. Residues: CAISDRSLAGGLWGDNEQFF.

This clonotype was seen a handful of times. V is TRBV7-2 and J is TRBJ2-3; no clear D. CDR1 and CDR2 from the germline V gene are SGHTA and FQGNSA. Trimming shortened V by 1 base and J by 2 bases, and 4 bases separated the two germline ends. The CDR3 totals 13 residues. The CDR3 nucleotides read TGTGCCAGCAGCTTAGAGCCCACAGATACGCAGTATTTT. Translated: CASSLEPTDTQYF.

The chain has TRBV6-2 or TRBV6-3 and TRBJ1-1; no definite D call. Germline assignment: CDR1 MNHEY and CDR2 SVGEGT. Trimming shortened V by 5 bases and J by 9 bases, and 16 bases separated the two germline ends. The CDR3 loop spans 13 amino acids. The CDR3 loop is CASSQTLRVQAFF. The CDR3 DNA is TGTGCCAGCAGTCAAACCCTCCGGGTCCAAGCTTTCTTT.

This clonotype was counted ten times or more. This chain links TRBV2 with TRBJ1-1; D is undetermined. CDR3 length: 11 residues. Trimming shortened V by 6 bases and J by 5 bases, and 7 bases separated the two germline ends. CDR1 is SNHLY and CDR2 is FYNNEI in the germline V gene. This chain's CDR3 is CASRSHTEAFF. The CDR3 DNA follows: TGTGCCAGCAGGTCCCATACTGAAGCTTTCTTT.

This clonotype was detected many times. The CDR3 reads CSARDAFSGPTRGETQYF. CDR3 bases: TGCAGTGCTAGAGATGCTTTTAGCGGGCCGACCCGCGGGGAGACCCAGTACTTC. The chain recombines TRBV20-1 with TRBJ2-5; TRBD2 matches at 7 bases. The ends lost 0 bases at V and 5 bases at J; junction bases unmatched: 18. CDR3 size: 18 residues. Germline-derived CDR1 and CDR2 are DFQATT and SNEGSKA (reference sequence).

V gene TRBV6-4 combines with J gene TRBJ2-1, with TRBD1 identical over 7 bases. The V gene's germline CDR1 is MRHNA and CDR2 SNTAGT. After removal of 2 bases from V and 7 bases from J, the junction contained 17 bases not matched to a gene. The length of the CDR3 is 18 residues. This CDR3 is CASSDPSDRVGANNEQFF. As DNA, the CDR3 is TGTGCCAGCAGTGACCCCTCAGACAGGGTAGGGGCTAATAATGAGCAGTTCTTC.

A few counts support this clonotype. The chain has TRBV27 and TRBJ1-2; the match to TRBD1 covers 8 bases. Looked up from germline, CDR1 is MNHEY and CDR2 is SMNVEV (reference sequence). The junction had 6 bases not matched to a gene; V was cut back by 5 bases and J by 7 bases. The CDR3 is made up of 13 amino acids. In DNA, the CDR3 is TGTGCCAGCAGTCTACTGACAGGGGCTGGCTACACCTTC. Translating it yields CASSLLTGAGYTF.

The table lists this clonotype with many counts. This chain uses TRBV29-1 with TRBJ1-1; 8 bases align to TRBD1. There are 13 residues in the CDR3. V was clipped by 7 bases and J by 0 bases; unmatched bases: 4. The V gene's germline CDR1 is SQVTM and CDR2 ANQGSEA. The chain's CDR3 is CSAETGVNTEAFF. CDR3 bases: TGCAGCGCTGAGACAGGGGTGAACACTGAAGCTTTCTTT.

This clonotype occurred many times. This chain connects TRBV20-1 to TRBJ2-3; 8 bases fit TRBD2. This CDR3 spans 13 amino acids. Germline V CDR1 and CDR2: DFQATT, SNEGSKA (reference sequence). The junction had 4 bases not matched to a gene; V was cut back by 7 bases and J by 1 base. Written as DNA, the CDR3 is TGCAGTGTCCGGGAGGGACGCACAGATACGCAGTATTTT. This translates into CSVREGRTDTQYF.

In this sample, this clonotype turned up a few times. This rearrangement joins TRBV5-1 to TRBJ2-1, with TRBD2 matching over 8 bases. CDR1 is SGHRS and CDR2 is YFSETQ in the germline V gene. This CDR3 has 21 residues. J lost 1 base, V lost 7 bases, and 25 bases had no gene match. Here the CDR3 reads CASSEGGAGVTLRGSYNEQFF. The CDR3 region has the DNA TGCGCCAGCTCAGAGGGGGGAGCGGGAGTTACCCTTCGTGGTTCCTACAATGAGCAGTTCTTC.

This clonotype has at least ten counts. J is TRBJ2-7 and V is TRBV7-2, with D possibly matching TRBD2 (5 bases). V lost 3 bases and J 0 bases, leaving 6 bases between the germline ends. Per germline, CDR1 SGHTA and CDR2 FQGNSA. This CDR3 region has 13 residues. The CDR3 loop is CASSLRDSYEQYF. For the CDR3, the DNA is TGTGCCAGCAGCTTGAGGGACTCCTACGAGCAGTACTTC. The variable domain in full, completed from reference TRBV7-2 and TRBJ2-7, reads GAGVSQSPSNKVTEKGKDVELRCDPISGHTALYWYRQSLGQGLEFLIYFQGNSAPDKSGLPSDRFSAERTGGSVSTLTIQRTQQEDSAVYLCASSLRDSYEQYFGPGTRLTVT.